The 9 T cell receptor beta chains given below trace back to one sample, sequenced in a study of CD8+ T cells in alopecia areata. RNA was extracted and reverse transcribed into cDNA as the sequencing template. Profiled with immunoSEQ multiplex PCR; TCRdb holds only in-frame clones, not every one. The table lists 150,000 to 200,000 clones, around three fifths of them singletons. The treatment: oral pan-JAK inhibitor, 5-10 mg twice daily. The source was CD4+ T cells sorted from blood, collected at week 24, from a patient treated with tofacitinib. These receptors all come from a human donor with alopecia areata.

There are a few counts of this clone. This chain joins TRBV29-1 and TRBJ2-5; D gene ambiguous. CDR1 SQVTM and CDR2 ANQGSEA come from the germline V gene. Between the trimmed V and J ends, which lost 1 base and 5 bases, there was a span of 11 bases. This CDR3 is built from 13 residues. The CDR3 loop is CSVEGPGTETQYF. In DNA, the CDR3 is TGCAGCGTTGAAGGCCCTGGAACGGAGACCCAGTACTTC.

The chain uses TRBV18 and TRBJ2-6; 9 nucleotides agree with TRBD2. V gave up 1 base and J gave up 0 bases; unmatched junction bases: 4. The germline V gene has CDR1 KGHSH and CDR2 LQKENI. This CDR3 has 18 amino acids. The CDR3 loop is CASSPLAGERSGANVLTF. The CDR3, as DNA: TGTGCCAGCTCACCACTAGCGGGGGAACGCTCTGGGGCCAACGTCCTGACTTTC.

In its sample, this clone was seen many times. The CDR3 sequence is CASSLEARFPNQPQHF. The CDR3 DNA sequence: TGTGCCAGTAGTCTCGAGGCCCGTTTTCCCAATCAGCCCCAGCATTTT. This rearrangement joins TRBV19 to TRBJ1-5, with no clear D. CDR1 and CDR2 (germline): LNHDA, SQIVND (reference sequence). V was pared by 5 bases and J by 3 bases, with 17 bases between. CDR3 length equals 16 residues.

In its sample, this clone was seen a few times. The chain recombines TRBV5-1 with TRBJ2-7; no clear D. The ends were cut back, 1 base at V and 3 bases at J, with 11 bases in the middle. The CDR3 spans 14 residues. Per the germline V gene, CDR1 is SGHRS and CDR2 is YFSETQ. This CDR3 is CASSLRQENYEQYF. The CDR3 coding sequence is TGCGCCAGCAGCTTGAGGCAGGAGAACTACGAGCAGTACTTC.

The chain links TRBV6-1 to TRBJ2-2, with TRBD2 matching over 8 bases. CDR1 MNHNS and CDR2 SASEGT come from the germline V gene. V was pared by 11 bases and J by 6 bases, with 11 bases of the junction left unmatched. The CDR3 runs 14 residues. CDR3 DNA: TGTGCCGCCCGGTCGGGGGGGCTTTCCGGGGAGCTGTTTTTT. Translated: CAARSGGLSGELFF.

The V call is TRBV29-1, the J call TRBJ1-1, with TRBD1 matching 9 bases. Germline V gene data show CDR1 as SQVTM and CDR2 as ANQGSEA. Trimming at V came to 7 bases and at J to 2 bases, leaving 11 bases not matched to a gene. The CDR3 runs 15 residues. CDR3 nucleotide sequence: TGCAGCGATTTACAGGGGGCGGCACTCAACACTGAAGCTTTCTTT. It is translated as CSDLQGAALNTEAFF.

The genes are TRBV5-1 and TRBJ2-1; D gene uncertain. Trimming took 4 bases from V and 10 from J, leaving 12 bases between them. The germline CDR1 and CDR2 sequences are SGHRS and YFSETQ. There are 12 residues in the CDR3. Here the CDR3 reads CASSADLEEQFF. The CDR3 nucleotides are TGCGCCAGCAGCGCCGACCTCGAGGAGCAGTTCTTC.

This clone appeared many times. The chain couples TRBV4-2 to TRBJ1-2; 12 nucleotides align to TRBD1. Germline V CDR1 and CDR2: LGHNA, YNFKEQ. The J segment lost 6 bases and the V segment lost 3 bases, leaving 8 bases of the junction unmatched. This CDR3 region has 16 residues. CDR3 sequence reads: CASSQGPGQGAHGYTF. The CDR3 DNA follows: TGTGCCAGCAGCCAGGGGCCGGGACAGGGGGCGCATGGCTACACCTTC.

The rearrangement uses TRBV29-1 and TRBJ2-5; possibly TRBD1 or TRBD2 for D (5 bases each). The CDR3 has 15 amino acids. V lost 7 bases, J lost 1 base, and 19 bases lay in between. Per the germline V gene, CDR1 is SQVTM and CDR2 is ANQGSEA. The CDR3 DNA follows: TGCAGCGCAGGGAATCAAGACGGGATCCAAGAGACCCAGTACTTC. Translating gives CSAGNQDGIQETQYF.